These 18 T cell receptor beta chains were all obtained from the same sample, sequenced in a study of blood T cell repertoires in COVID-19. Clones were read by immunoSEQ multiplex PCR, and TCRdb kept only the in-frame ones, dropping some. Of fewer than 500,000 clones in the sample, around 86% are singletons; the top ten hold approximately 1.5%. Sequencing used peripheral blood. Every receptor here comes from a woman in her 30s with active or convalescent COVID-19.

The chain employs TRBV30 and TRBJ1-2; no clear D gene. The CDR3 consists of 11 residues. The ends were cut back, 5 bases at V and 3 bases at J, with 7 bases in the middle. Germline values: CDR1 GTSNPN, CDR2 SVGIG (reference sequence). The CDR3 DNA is TGTGCCTGGCACAGATACTATGGCTACACCTTC. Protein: CAWHRYYGYTF.

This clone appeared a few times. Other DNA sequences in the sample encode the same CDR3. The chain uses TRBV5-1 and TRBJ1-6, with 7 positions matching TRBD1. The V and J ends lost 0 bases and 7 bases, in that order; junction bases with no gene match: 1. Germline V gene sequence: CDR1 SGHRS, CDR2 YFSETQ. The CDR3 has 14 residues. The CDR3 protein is CASSLGQGNSPLHF. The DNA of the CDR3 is TGCGCCAGCAGCTTGGGACAGGGAAATTCACCCCTCCACTTT.

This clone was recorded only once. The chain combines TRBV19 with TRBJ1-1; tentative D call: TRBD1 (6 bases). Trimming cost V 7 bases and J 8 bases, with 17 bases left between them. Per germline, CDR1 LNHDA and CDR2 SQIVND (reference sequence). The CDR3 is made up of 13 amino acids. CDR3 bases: TGTGCCAGTACTTTTAATGGGGGCAGGGAAGCTTTCTTT. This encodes CASTFNGGREAFF.

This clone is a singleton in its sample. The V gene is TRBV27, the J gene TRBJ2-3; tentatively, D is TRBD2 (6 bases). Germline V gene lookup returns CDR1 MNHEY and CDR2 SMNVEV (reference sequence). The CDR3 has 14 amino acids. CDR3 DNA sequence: TGTGCAATCCGGGAGCGCCTTAGCACAGATACGCAGTATTTT. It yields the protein CAIRERLSTDTQYF.

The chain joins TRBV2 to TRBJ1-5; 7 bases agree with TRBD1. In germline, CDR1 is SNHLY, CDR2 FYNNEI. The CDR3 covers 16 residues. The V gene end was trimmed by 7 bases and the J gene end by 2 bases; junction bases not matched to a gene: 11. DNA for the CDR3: TGTGCCAGCACCCGGGACGAGGGGGCGGGCAATCAGCCCCAGCATTTT. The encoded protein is CASTRDEGAGNQPQHF.

The DNA for the CDR3 is TGTGCCAGCAGCCACACGGGACAGGGGGCAGTCAATGAAAAACTGTTTTTT. Translation: CASSHTGQGAVNEKLFF. The gene calls are TRBV9 and TRBJ1-4; 12 nucleotides line up with TRBD1. The trim removed 4 bases at V and 5 bases at J, leaving 9 bases unmatched. The CDR3 has 17 residues. Germline CDR1 and CDR2: SGDLS and YYNGEE.

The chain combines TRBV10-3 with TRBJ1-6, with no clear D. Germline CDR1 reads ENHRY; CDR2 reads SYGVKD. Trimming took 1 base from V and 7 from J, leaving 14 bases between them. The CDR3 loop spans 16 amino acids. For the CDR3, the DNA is TGTGCCATCAGTGAGTATGTCCCAGAATACAATTCACCCCTCCACTTT. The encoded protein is CAISEYVPEYNSPLHF.

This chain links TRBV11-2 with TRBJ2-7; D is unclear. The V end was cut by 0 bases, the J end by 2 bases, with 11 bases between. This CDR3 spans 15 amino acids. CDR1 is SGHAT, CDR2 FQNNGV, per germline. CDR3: CASSLERWQAYEQYF. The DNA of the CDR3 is TGTGCCAGCAGCTTAGAACGGTGGCAGGCCTACGAGCAGTACTTC.

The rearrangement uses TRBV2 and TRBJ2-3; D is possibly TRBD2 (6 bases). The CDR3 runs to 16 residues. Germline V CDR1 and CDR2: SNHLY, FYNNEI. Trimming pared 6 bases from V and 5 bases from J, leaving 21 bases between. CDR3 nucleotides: TGTGCCAGCAGCCTTCCGGGGGTAGCGGAAGGAGATACGCAGTATTTT. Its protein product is CASSLPGVAEGDTQYF.

In nucleotides, the CDR3 is TGTGCCAGTAGTAAACTTCAGGGGGCAACGAACACTGAAGCTTTCTTT. This sequence encodes CASSKLQGATNTEAFF. The V and J genes are TRBV19 and TRBJ1-1; 8 positions match TRBD1. This CDR3 region has 16 residues. Trimming removed 4 bases from V and 1 base from J; junction bases left unmatched: 8. Germline V lookup: CDR1 LNHDA, CDR2 SQIVND (reference sequence).

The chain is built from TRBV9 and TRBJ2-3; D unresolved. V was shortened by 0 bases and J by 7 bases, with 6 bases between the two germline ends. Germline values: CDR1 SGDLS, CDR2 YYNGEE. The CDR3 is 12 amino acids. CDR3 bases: TGTGCCAGCAGCGTAGACAGTTATACGCAGTATTTT. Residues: CASSVDSYTQYF.

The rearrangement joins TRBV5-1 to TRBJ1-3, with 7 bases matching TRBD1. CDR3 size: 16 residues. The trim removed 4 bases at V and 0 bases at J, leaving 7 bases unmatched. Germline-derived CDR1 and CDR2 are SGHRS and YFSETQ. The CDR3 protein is CASSDPGTASGNTIYF. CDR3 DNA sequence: TGCGCCAGCAGCGATCCCGGGACAGCCTCTGGAAACACCATATATTTT.

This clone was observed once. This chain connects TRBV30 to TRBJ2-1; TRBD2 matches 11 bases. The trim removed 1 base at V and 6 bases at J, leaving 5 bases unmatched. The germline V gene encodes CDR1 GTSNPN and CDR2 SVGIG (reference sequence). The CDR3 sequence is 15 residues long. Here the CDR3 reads CAWSEKLAGVNEQFF. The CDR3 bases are TGTGCCTGGAGTGAAAAACTAGCGGGAGTCAATGAGCAGTTCTTC.

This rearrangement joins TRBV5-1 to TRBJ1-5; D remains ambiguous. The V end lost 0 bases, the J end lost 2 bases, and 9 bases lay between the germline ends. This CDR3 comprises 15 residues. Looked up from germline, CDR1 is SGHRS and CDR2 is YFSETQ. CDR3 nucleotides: TGCGCCAGCAGCTTGGATCTGGGCGGCAATCAGCCCCAGCATTTT. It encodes CASSLDLGGNQPQHF.

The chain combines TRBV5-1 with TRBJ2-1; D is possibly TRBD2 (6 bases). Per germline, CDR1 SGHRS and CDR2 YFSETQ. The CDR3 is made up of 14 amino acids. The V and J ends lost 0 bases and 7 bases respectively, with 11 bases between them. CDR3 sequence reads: CASSLDGEANEQFF. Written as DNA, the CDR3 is TGCGCCAGCAGCTTGGACGGGGAGGCGAATGAGCAGTTCTTC.

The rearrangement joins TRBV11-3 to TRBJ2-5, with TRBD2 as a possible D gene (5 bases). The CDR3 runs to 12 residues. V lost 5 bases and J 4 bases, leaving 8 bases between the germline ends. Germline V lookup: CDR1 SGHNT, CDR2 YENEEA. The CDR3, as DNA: TGTGCCAGCAGCCCCAGCGGAGAGACCCAGTACTTC. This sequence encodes CASSPSGETQYF. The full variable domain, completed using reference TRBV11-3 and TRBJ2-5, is EAGVVQSPRYKIIEKKQPVAFWCNPISGHNTLYWYLQNLGQGPELLIRYENEEAVDDSQLPKDRFSAERLKGVDSTLKIQPAELGDSAVYLCASSPSGETQYFGPGTRLLVL.

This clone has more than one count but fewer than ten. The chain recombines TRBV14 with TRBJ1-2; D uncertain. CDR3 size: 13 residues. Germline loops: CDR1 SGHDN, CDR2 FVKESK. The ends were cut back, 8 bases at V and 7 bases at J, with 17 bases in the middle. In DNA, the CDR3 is TGTGCCAGCTCTTCTCAACGCTCGGTTGGCTACACCTTC. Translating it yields CASSSQRSVGYTF.

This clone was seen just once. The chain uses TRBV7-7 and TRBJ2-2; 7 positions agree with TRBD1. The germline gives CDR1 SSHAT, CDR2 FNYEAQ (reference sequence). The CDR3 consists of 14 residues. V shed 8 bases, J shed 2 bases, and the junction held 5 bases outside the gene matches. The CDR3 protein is CASRDRDNTGELFF. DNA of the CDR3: TGTGCCAGCCGGGACAGAGACAACACCGGGGAGCTGTTTTTT.